This T cell receptor (beta chain) comes out of a study of regulatory T cells in long-lasting Graves disease. Researchers made TCR beta libraries by using iRepertoire HTBI primers and running Arm-PCR on CDR3 regions. TCRdb reanalysed the multiplex PCR reads using MiXCR and keeps one entry per CDR3 protein. The profile shows about 340,000 distinct CDR3 sequences, roughly a fifth of them singletons. V gave up 3 bases and J gave up 4 bases; unmatched junction bases: 10. The CDR3 length is 18 residues. The germline gives CDR1 MNHGY, CDR2 SVAAGI. About this clonotype itself: Its antigen remains unidentified. This likely came from a read error, as a far larger clone is one base away.

The time point here: persistent/refractory GD, antithyroid drugs over 5 years with positive TRAb. PBMCs provided the RNA from which the TCR library was made. Findings of the study overall: Compared with new cases, persistent Graves' patients showed reduced TCR diversity. Persistent disease favored TRBV28, TRBJ1-2 and TRBJ2-5.

Sequenced here: peripheral blood mononuclear cells (PBMCs), sampled when the disease was refractory, from a patient treated with antithyroid drugs. The chain links TRBV6-9 to TRBJ1-4; 11 bases agree with TRBD1. This receptor was identified in a female donor with Graves disease. This chain's CDR3 is CASSYGQGARDHNEKLFF. DNA of the CDR3: TGTGCCAGCAGTTACGGACAGGGGGCGAGGGACCATAATGAAAAACTGTTTTTT.